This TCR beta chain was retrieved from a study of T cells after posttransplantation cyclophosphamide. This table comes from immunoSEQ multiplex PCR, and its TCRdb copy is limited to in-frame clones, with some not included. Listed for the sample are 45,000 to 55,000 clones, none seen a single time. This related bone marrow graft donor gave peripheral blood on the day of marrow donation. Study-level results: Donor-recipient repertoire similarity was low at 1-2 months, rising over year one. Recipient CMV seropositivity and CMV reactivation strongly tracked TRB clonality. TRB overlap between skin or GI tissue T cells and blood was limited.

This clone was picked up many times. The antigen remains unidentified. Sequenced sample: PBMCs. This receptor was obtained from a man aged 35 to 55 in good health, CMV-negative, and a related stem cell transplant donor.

The CDR3 nucleotides read TGTGCCAGCTCACCAAGGACTAGCGGCCCAGATACGCAGTATTTT. The encoded protein is CASSPRTSGPDTQYF. This sequence joins TRBV18 and TRBJ2-3; 10 bases match TRBD2. The CDR3 contains 15 residues. Germline values: CDR1 KGHSH, CDR2 LQKENI. The junction had 3 bases not matched to a gene; V was cut back by 2 bases and J by 4 bases.